This record concerns one T cell receptor beta chain sequence. Its antigen is not known. The data belong to a study of OX40 agonist ivuxolimab in advanced cancers. Profiling relied on immunoSEQ multiplex PCR, and the TCRdb table lists in-frame clones only, not all of them. There are about 100,000 clones in the sample; roughly 90% occur only once, and around 5.5% lies in the top ten. General study points: The CD4+ and CD8+ T cells in the blood had expanded clonally by week 6 at 0.1 to 3.0 mg/kg.

CDR3 size: 12 residues. Germline V gene sequence: CDR1 MNHNY, CDR2 SVGAGI (reference sequence). Trimming took off 8 bases at V and 2 bases at J, with 9 bases between the two ends. This chain joins TRBV6-6 and TRBJ1-1; D uncertain. The source of this sequence is an adult with an advanced solid tumor such as melanoma, head and neck, liver or kidney cancer. Sequencing used CD4+ or CD8+ T cells sorted from blood, obtained in a trial of the OX40 agonist ivuxolimab. CDR3 in amino acids: CASRVRNTEAFF. CDR3 DNA: TGTGCCAGCCGGGTACGAAACACTGAAGCTTTCTTT.